Listed here is a single T cell receptor (beta chain). Its antigen is not known. The data were taken from a study of radiotherapy plus CTLA-4 blockade in lung cancer. Study-level findings and limits: Among reported predictors of response, early blood T cell clone dynamics with interferon-beta performed best. Radiotherapy plus ipilimumab was followed by expansion in blood of tumor-derived TCR clones.

Looked up from germline, CDR1 is GTSNPN and CDR2 is SVGIG (reference sequence). CDR3 length: 14 amino acids. Method: immunoSEQ multiplex PCR; TCRdb's copy keeps in-frame clones and lacks some. This sample yields 55,000 to 80,000 clones, of which about nine tenths are seen a single time; over 35% belongs to the top ten. CTLA-4 blockade with ipilimumab, together with focal radiation, was given to patients with chemo-refractory metastatic non-small-cell lung cancer. The clonotype was recovered from a human donor with non-small cell lung cancer that progressed on radiotherapy plus ipilimumab. The sample consisted of peripheral blood, taken from a patient treated with radiotherapy plus ipilimumab. This chain uses TRBV30 with TRBJ2-5; TRBD1 matches at 9 bases. The DNA end lines up better with TRBJ2-7; the J call may be wrong. Written as DNA, the CDR3 is TGTGCCTGGGAACCGGGACAGGGACTCTACGAGCAGTACTTC. Its translation: CAWEPGQGLYEQYF.